These 29 T cell receptor beta chains originate from one sample sequenced in a study of glioma-infiltrating T cells. Using RNA template, CDR3s of TCR alpha and beta were amplified with iRepertoire arm-PCR. TCRdb reprocessed the multiplex PCR reads with MiXCR, giving one entry per CDR3 protein. The sample lists 95,000 to 150,000 distinct CDR3 sequences, 20% to 25% occurring once. Sequenced material: glioma tissue, nonneoplastic brain tissue, or PBMCs (not recorded which). The receptors here all came from a human donor with low-grade glioma or glioblastoma, undergoing nonglioma brain surgery, or in good health (not recorded which).

The chain couples TRBV4-1 to TRBJ1-1; weak D call: TRBD1 (6 bases). The germline gives CDR1 MGHRA, CDR2 YSYEKL. The CDR3 has 14 residues. V shed 2 bases and J shed 0 bases, with 7 bases lying between them. CDR3 nucleotides: TGCGCCAGCAGCCAAACAGGGCTGAACACTGAAGCTTTCTTT. Encoded protein: CASSQTGLNTEAFF.

About this clonotype itself: A single base separates this from a much larger clone, so it may be a read error. The V call is TRBV7-6, the J call TRBJ2-5; D possibly matches TRBD1 or TRBD2 (6 bases each). CDR1 is SGHVS, CDR2 FNYEAQ, per germline. The CDR3 has 15 residues. Between the trimmed V and J ends, which lost 4 bases and 5 bases, there was a span of 17 bases. CDR3 sequence: CASSSAGQGQETQYF. In DNA form, the CDR3 reads TGTGCCAGCAGCTCAGCGGGCCAGGGGCAGGAGACCCAGTACTTC.

The chain has TRBV19 and TRBJ2-1; perhaps D is TRBD1 or TRBD2 (5 bases each). The V end was cut by 9 bases, the J end by 3 bases, with 15 bases between. This CDR3 has 14 amino acids. In germline, CDR1 is LNHDA, CDR2 SQIVND (reference sequence). CDR3: CASAGLEGYNEQFF. The CDR3, as DNA: TGTGCCAGCGCAGGGTTAGAGGGCTACAATGAGCAGTTCTTC.

This clonotype showed up just a few times. V is TRBV29-1 and J is TRBJ2-7, with a possible D match to TRBD1 (5 bases). This CDR3 is built from 14 residues. Germline CDR1 reads SQVTM; CDR2 reads ANQGSEA. Between the trimmed V and J ends, which lost 2 bases and 7 bases, there was a span of 18 bases. The CDR3 coding sequence is TGCAGCGTTGAAACAACAGGTGCTCTACGTGAGCAGTACTTC. Amino acid sequence: CSVETTGALREQYF.

Points on this clonotype: A much bigger clone sits one base away, suggesting this may be a read error. The chain links TRBV4-2 to TRBJ2-3, with a weak D call TRBD2 (7 bases). Germline V gene sequence: CDR1 LGHNA, CDR2 YNFKEQ. This CDR3 contains 17 residues. Trimming pared 0 bases from V and 6 bases from J, leaving 19 bases between. In nucleotides, the CDR3 is TGTGCCAGCAGCCAAGAAGAATCCAGGGGAGGGCCGGATACGCAGTATTTT. Translated: CASSQEESRGGPDTQYF.

In its sample, this clonotype was seen many times. V gene TRBV4-3 combines with J gene TRBJ2-3, with 7 bases lining up with TRBD1. This CDR3 is 15 amino acids long. V was clipped by 2 bases and J by 4 bases; unmatched bases: 6. Looked up from germline, CDR1 is LGHNA and CDR2 is YSLEER. CDR3 nucleotide sequence: TGCGCCAGCAGCCAACAAGACAGGGCGGCAGATACGCAGTATTTT. Translation gives CASSQQDRAADTQYF.

This clonotype was seen many times. The genes are TRBV20-1 and TRBJ2-7, with 14 bases that match TRBD2. The germline gives CDR1 DFQATT, CDR2 SNEGSKA (reference sequence). The junction had 12 bases not matched to a gene; V was cut back by 1 base and J by 7 bases. CDR3 length: 17 residues. CDR3 DNA: TGCAGTGCTAGAGCCGGGACTAGCGGGAGAGGGGCTGAGGAGCAGTACTTC. As protein: CSARAGTSGRGAEEQYF.

This clonotype was found many times. For the CDR3, the DNA is TGTGCCAGCAGTTACGGGTCCGGTAACAAGCAGTTCTTC. It codes for CASSYGSGNKQFF. The chain is built from TRBV6-2 or TRBV6-3 and TRBJ2-1, with D hard to call. This CDR3 spans 13 amino acids. V shed 2 bases and J shed 11 bases, with 13 bases lying between them. The germline CDR1 and CDR2 sequences are MNHEY and SVGEGT.

The rearrangement uses TRBV6-1 and TRBJ2-3, with D tentatively TRBD1 (5 bases). This CDR3 has 14 amino acids. V lost 8 bases to trimming and J lost 2 bases, with 14 bases between them. CDR1 is MNHNS and CDR2 is SASEGT in the germline V gene. CDR3 sequence (DNA): TGTGCCAGCTTCGAACAGGCGAACACAGATACGCAGTATTTT. As protein: CASFEQANTDTQYF.

This clonotype was detected many times. The chain joins TRBV4-1 to TRBJ1-1, with a weak D call TRBD1 (6 bases). The CDR3 covers 14 residues. Between the trimmed V and J ends, which lost 0 bases and 3 bases, there was a span of 8 bases. The germline CDR1 and CDR2 sequences are MGHRA and YSYEKL. The CDR3 bases are TGCGCCAGCAGCCAAGAAGAGGGGGACACTGAAGCTTTCTTT. Its translation is CASSQEEGDTEAFF.

The sample holds a few counts of this clonotype. The chain has TRBV18 and TRBJ1-2, with D perhaps matching TRBD1 (6 bases). V was shortened by 3 bases and J by 7 bases, with 21 bases between the two germline ends. The length of the CDR3 is 16 residues. Germline V CDR1 and CDR2: KGHSH, LQKENI. CDR3 coding DNA: TGTGCCAGCTCACCCCGGGGCACGGGGGCAGCAGGTGGCTACACCTTC. Its translation is CASSPRGTGAAGGYTF.

On this clonotype: A clone one base away is much larger, so this may be a read error. V and J are TRBV7-9 and TRBJ2-7; a weak D match, TRBD1 (6 bases). Germline CDR1 is SEHNR and CDR2 is FQNEAQ (reference sequence). The CDR3 length is 15 residues. Written as DNA, the CDR3 is TGTTCCAGCAGCTCGGACTCCGGGACAACCTACGAGCAGTACTTC. This sequence encodes CSSSSDSGTTYEQYF.

V gene TRBV5-1 combines with J gene TRBJ2-7, with D perhaps matching TRBD2 (5 bases). Deletions cut 2 bases from V and 7 bases from J, with 10 bases between. Germline values: CDR1 SGHRS, CDR2 YFSETQ. This CDR3 comprises 12 residues. The CDR3 sequence: CASSLSTGEQYF. CDR3 nucleotides: TGCGCCAGCAGCTTATCAACGGGGGAGCAGTACTTC.

This clonotype has a handful of counts. V is TRBV5-1 and J is TRBJ2-7; no clear D. The V end lost 0 bases, the J end lost 4 bases, and 14 bases lay between the germline ends. Germline V gene data show CDR1 as SGHRS and CDR2 as YFSETQ. There are 15 residues in the CDR3. CDR3 in DNA: TGCGCCAGCAGCTTGGATCCGGGTGCGCCATACGAGCAGTACTTC. Translation gives CASSLDPGAPYEQYF.

This clonotype was seen repeatedly, ten times or more. The chain is built from TRBV6-1 and TRBJ2-7, with D possibly matching TRBD2 (6 bases). Germline V gene lookup returns CDR1 MNHNS and CDR2 SASEGT. V was trimmed by 8 bases and J by 0 bases, leaving 14 bases between them. This CDR3 is 14 amino acids long. The CDR3 protein is CASDRRDSSYEQYF. CDR3 bases: TGTGCCAGCGATAGACGGGACTCCTCCTACGAGCAGTACTTC.

This clonotype was seen many times. J is TRBJ2-7 and V is TRBV6-1; the match to TRBD2 covers 11 bases. The CDR3 runs to 16 residues. V lost 6 bases, J lost 1 base, and 8 bases stayed unmatched. Germline CDR1 and CDR2: MNHNS and SASEGT. In DNA form, the CDR3 reads TGTGCCAGCAGAAGAGGACTAGCGGGCCTGTCCTACGAGCAGTACTTC. Translated, it gives CASRRGLAGLSYEQYF.

In this sample, this clonotype turned up many times. The chain couples TRBV6-1 to TRBJ1-5; 9 nucleotides line up with TRBD1. CDR1 and CDR2 from the germline V gene are MNHNS and SASEGT. The CDR3 is 16 residues long. V was pared by 6 bases and J by 1 base, with 7 bases of the junction left unmatched. The CDR3 loop reads CASSGGTGRSNQPQHF. Here the CDR3 DNA reads TGTGCCAGCAGCGGGGGGACAGGGCGGAGCAATCAGCCCCAGCATTTT.

In this sample, this clonotype turned up many times. The chain carries TRBV7-9 and TRBJ2-3; D is ambiguous. The CDR3 has 13 amino acids. Trimming took off 5 bases at V and 2 bases at J, with 8 bases between the two ends. CDR1 is SEHNR and CDR2 is FQNEAQ in the germline V gene (reference sequence). CDR3 region: CASSPTHTDTQYF. The CDR3 DNA is TGTGCCAGCAGCCCCACCCACACAGATACGCAGTATTTT. Complete variable domain (other parts from reference TRBV7-9 and TRBJ2-3): DTGVSQNPRHKITKRGQNVTFRCDPISEHNRLYWYRQTLGQGPEFLTYFQNEAQLEKSRLLSDRFSAERPKGSFSTLEIQRTEQGDSAMYLCASSPTHTDTQYFGPGTRLTVL.

Notes on this clonotype: One end of the junction is discordant with germline, which a read error may explain. The rearrangement uses TRBV12-3 or TRBV12-4 and TRBJ2-7; maybe TRBD2 (5 bases). The CDR3 runs to 13 residues. The chain's CDR3 is CASSRTPSYEHYF. Written as DNA, the CDR3 is TGTGCCAGCAGCAGGACTCCATCCTACGAGCACTACTTC.

This clonotype was seen ten or more times. The rearrangement uses TRBV4-3 and TRBJ2-1; 14 nucleotides align to TRBD2. CDR3 size: 20 residues. V lost 0 bases, J lost 3 bases, and 10 bases stayed unmatched. Germline CDR1 reads LGHNA; CDR2 reads YSLEER. CDR3 sequence reads: CASSQDWGTSGSFHYNEQFF. The CDR3 nucleotides read TGCGCCAGCAGCCAAGATTGGGGGACTAGCGGGAGCTTTCACTACAATGAGCAGTTCTTC.

Many counts were recorded for this clonotype. The V call is TRBV7-6, the J call TRBJ2-3; 9 bases are a match to TRBD1. The CDR3 is 16 residues long. V dropped 2 bases and J dropped 2; count of bases not matched to a gene: 5. Germline V gene data show CDR1 as SGHVS and CDR2 as FNYEAQ. CDR3 bases: TGTGCCAGCAGCTTAAGGGGACAGGGTGCCACAGATACGCAGTATTTT. Its protein product is CASSLRGQGATDTQYF. Drawing the rest from reference TRBV7-6 and TRBJ2-3, the complete variable domain is GAGVSQSPRYKVTKRGQDVALRCDPISGHVSLYWYRQALGQGPEFLTYFNYEAQQDKSGLPNDRFSAERPEGSISTLTIQRTEQRDSAMYRCASSLRGQGATDTQYFGPGTRLTVL.

There are many counts of this clonotype. The V gene is TRBV2, the J gene TRBJ2-5; D perhaps matches TRBD1 (6 bases). CDR3 length equals 15 residues. The V gene lost 3 bases and the J gene lost 0 bases, with 11 bases spanning the gap. Germline loops: CDR1 SNHLY, CDR2 FYNNEI. The CDR3 spells CASSDRGAYQETQYF. The CDR3 DNA is TGTGCCAGCAGTGACAGGGGAGCGTACCAAGAGACCCAGTACTTC.

This clonotype was counted many times. CDR3 in amino acids: CASSGTSGGEAQYF. For the CDR3, the DNA is TGTGCCAGTAGCGGGACTAGCGGAGGGGAAGCGCAGTATTTT. The gene calls are TRBV19 and TRBJ2-3; TRBD2 aligns across 11 bases. Germline CDR1 reads LNHDA; CDR2 reads SQIVND (reference sequence). Losses at the gene ends were 6 bases for V and 10 bases for J; bases not matched to a gene: 9. CDR3 length equals 14 residues.

A note on this clonotype: An end of the junction differs from the germline gene, which may be a read error. The V call is TRBV2, the J call TRBJ2-5, with D maybe TRBD2 (5 bases). Germline V CDR1 and CDR2: SNHLY, FYNNEI. This CDR3 is 15 amino acids long. CDR3 sequence reads: CAGSEALRSGETQYF. The CDR3 DNA follows: TGTGCCGGCAGTGAAGCGCTTCGAAGCGGAGAGACCCAGTACTTC.

Note on this clonotype: Sequence at one end of the junction differs from germline and may be a read error. The rearrangement links TRBV12-3 or TRBV12-4 to TRBJ2-3; either TRBD1 or TRBD2 may supply D (5 bases each). This CDR3 region has 15 residues. CDR3 residues: CASSPVGGDTDKQYF. The CDR3 region has the DNA TGTGCCAGCAGCCCCGTTGGGGGAGATACAGATAAGCAGTATTTT.

This clonotype has a count of ten or more. The CDR3: CASSLSRAVRAGGTDTQYF. The CDR3 bases are TGTGCCAGCAGTTTATCGCGGGCCGTTAGAGCGGGTGGCACAGATACGCAGTATTTT. The rearrangement links TRBV27 to TRBJ2-3, with a tentative D call TRBD2 (6 bases). The germline V gene encodes CDR1 MNHEY and CDR2 SMNVEV (reference sequence). The CDR3 has 19 amino acids. Trimming pared 0 bases from V and 1 base from J, leaving 20 bases between.

This clonotype was seen only a few times. The CDR3 region has the DNA TGTGCCAGCAGCCTGGACTATTCAGATACGCAGTATTTT. Protein sequence: CASSLDYSDTQYF. The chain joins TRBV27 to TRBJ2-3, with TRBD2 as a possible D gene (6 bases). Germline V lookup: CDR1 MNHEY, CDR2 SMNVEV (reference sequence). The CDR3 contains 13 residues. The V gene lost 6 bases and the J gene lost 4 bases, with 11 bases spanning the gap.

This clonotype has a count of ten or more. This chain connects TRBV7-8 to TRBJ1-1; D is uncertain. Trimming left V 6 bases short and J 1 base short, with 9 bases between. CDR3 length: 13 amino acids. From germline, CDR1 is SGHVS and CDR2 FQNEAQ. CDR3 region: CASRDYRNTEAFF. For the CDR3, the DNA is TGTGCCAGCAGAGATTACCGGAACACTGAAGCTTTCTTT.

This rearrangement joins TRBV20-1 to TRBJ1-1; D might be TRBD1 (5 bases). Germline-derived CDR1 and CDR2 are DFQATT and SNEGSKA (reference sequence). The CDR3 extends over 13 amino acids. CDR3 in amino acids: CSVDRNFNTGAFF. CDR3 bases: TGCAGCGTCGACAGAAACTTTAACACTGGAGCCTTCTTT.